Included here is one T cell receptor (beta chain) sequence, with context. CDR1 SGDLS and CDR2 YYNGEE come from the germline V gene. The germline V and J ends were trimmed by 7 bases and 0 bases, with 8 bases remaining between them. This CDR3 is 13 amino acids long. As handled by the study authors: By means of reference gene primer amplification, nucleated cell counts were estimated. Sequencing used immunoSEQ multiplex PCR; TCRdb keeps in-frame clones, though not all of them. V and J calls and clone size follow that table, whereas D and trimming were derived from the DNA. The table has about 96,000 clones, 80% to 90% seen once; the top ten hold 4% to 5%. Seattle enrolled patients during active infection and tracked them longitudinally. This specimen comes from a study of blood T cell repertoires in COVID-19. In the study overall: The study drew acute and convalescent COVID-19 samples from the United States, Italy and Spain. PBMCs, B-cell-depleted T cells, or T cells provided the cDNA or gDNA that made up the material.

This clonotype was obtained from a human donor with COVID-19, enrolled during active disease. The donor label of this sample is uncertain. Sequencing input: peripheral blood. The chain recombines TRBV9 with TRBJ1-3; D call uncertain. The CDR3 DNA reads TGTGCCAGCTCAGACAACTCTGGAAACACCATATATTTT. This sequence encodes CASSDNSGNTIYF.